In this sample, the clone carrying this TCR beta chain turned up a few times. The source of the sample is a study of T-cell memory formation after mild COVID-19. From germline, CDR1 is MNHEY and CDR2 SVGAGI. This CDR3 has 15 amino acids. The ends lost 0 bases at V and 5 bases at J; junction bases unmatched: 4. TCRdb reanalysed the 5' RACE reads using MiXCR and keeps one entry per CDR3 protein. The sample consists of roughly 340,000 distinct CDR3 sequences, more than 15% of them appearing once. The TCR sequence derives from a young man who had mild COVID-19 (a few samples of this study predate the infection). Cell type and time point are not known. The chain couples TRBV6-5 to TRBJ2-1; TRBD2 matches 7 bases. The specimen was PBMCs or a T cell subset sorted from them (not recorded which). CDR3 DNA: TGTGCCAGCAGTTACTCAGGGACTATCGACAATGAGCAGTTCTTC. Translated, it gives CASSYSGTIDNEQFF.